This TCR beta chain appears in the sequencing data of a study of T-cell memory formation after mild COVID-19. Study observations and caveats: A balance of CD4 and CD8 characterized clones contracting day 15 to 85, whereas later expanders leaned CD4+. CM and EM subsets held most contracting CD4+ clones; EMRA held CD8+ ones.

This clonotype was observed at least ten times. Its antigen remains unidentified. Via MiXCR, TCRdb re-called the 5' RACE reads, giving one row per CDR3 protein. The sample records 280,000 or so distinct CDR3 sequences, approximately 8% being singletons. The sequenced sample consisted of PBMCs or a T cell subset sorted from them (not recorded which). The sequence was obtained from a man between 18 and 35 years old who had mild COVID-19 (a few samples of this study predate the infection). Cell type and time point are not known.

The CDR3 nucleotides are TGCGCCAGCAGCCCCGACCCCGGAAACATTCAGTACTTC. It is translated as CASSPDPGNIQYF. The V gene is TRBV5-1, the J gene TRBJ2-4; D unclear. V lost 4 bases to trimming and J lost 6 bases, with 11 bases between them. CDR1 and CDR2 (germline): SGHRS, YFSETQ. The CDR3 has 13 residues.